The clone carrying this T cell receptor (beta chain) was counted a few times. What it binds is not known. This may be a read error, as it is one base from a much larger clone. The data were taken from a study of breast tumors, draining lymph nodes, adjacent tissues. TCRdb ran MiXCR on the multiplex PCR reads and lists one entry per CDR3 protein. The table includes approximately 210,000 distinct CDR3 sequences, roughly 32% detected once. Study-level points and caveats: Tumor repertoires ranked between lymph nodes and nontumor tissue in diversity, with V and J gene preferences. Data fit most tumor T cells coming from lymph node, expanding in tumor. Tumor and nontumor repertoires were significantly more similar in luminal-like than in basal-like breast cancer. Data only fit, rather than demonstrated, lymph node origin of most tumor T cells.

In germline, CDR1 is MNHNY, CDR2 SVGAGI (reference sequence). V lost 4 bases and J lost 2, with 18 bases in between. This CDR3 contains 17 residues. The lymph nodes were axillary draining lymph nodes from breast cancer patients. Sample: axillary lymph node tissue. The chain uses TRBV6-6 and TRBJ1-3; D is perhaps TRBD1 (6 bases). This receptor was identified in a female donor with breast cancer. Some clones in this sample may be carry-over from other donors' samples. For the CDR3, the DNA is TGTGCCAGCAGTTCGACTTGGGGGGCAACCCCTGGAAACACCATATATTTT. Its translation is CASSSTWGATPGNTIYF.